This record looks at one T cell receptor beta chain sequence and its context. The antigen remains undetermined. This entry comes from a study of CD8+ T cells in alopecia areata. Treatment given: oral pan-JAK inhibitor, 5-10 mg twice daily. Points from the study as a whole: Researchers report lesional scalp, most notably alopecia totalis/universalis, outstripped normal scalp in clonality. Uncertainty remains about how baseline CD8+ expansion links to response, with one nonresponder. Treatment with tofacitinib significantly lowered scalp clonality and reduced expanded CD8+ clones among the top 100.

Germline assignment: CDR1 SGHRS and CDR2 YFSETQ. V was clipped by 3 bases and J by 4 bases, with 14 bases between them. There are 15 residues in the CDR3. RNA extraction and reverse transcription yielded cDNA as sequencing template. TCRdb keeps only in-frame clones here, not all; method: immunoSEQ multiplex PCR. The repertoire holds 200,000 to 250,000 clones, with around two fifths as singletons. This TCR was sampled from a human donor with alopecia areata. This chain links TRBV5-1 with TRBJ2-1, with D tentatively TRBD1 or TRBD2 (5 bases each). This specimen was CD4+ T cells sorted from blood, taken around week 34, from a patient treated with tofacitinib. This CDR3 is CASSWDGLQYNEQFF. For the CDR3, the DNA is TGCGCCAGCAGCTGGGACGGGCTGCAATACAATGAGCAGTTCTTC.